This T cell receptor beta chain was documented in a study of shared clonotypes between healthy human individuals. On the study more broadly: There were three CD4 naive, three CD4 memory, two CD8 naive and one CD8 memory plates per donor.

The authors' processing: Junction-only immunoSEQ data arrived without quality scores, meaning filtering differed. Assay: immunoSEQ multiplex PCR; the TCRdb copy retains only in-frame clones and omits some. V and J calls and clone size come straight from that table; D and trimming were deduced from the DNA. The sample lists around 700,000 clones; 73% were seen once. Germline lookup yields CDR1 SGHTA and CDR2 FQGTGA. V shed 3 bases and J 8 bases; nucleotides not matched to a gene: 4. The CDR3 is 16 amino acids. Overall study findings and caveats: Clonotype sharing among donors, it was expected, would be affected by sequencing depth.

This clone showed up just a few times. Its target is unknown. Specimen: memory CD4+ T cells sorted from blood. Subset: CD45RA-negative fraction. This TCR came from a woman aged 30 to 39 in good health. The chain recombines TRBV7-3 with TRBJ2-1, with TRBD2 identical over 16 bases. CDR3 amino acids: CASSFSGLAGGDEQFF. CDR3 DNA sequence: TGTGCCAGCAGCTTTTCGGGACTAGCGGGAGGGGATGAGCAGTTCTTC.